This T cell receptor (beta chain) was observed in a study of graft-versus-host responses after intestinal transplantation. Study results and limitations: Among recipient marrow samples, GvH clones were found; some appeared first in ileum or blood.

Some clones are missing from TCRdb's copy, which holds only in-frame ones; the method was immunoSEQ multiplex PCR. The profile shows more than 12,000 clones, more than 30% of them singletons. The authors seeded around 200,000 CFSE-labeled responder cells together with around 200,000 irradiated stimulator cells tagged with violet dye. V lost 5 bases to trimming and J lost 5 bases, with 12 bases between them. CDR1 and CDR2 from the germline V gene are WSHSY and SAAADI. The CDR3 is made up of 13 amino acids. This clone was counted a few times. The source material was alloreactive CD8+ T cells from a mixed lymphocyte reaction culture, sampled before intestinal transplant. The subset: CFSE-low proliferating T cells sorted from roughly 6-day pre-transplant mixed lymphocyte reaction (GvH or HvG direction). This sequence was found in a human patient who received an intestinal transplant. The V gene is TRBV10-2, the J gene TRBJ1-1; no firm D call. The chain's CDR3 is CASSFLGGTEAFF. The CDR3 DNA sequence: TGCGCCAGCAGTTTTTTAGGAGGAACTGAAGCTTTCTTT.